The present TCR beta chain was sequenced within a study of T cell responses to AZD1222 COVID-19 vaccine. Overall study findings and caveats: The study found vaccine-associated CD4 TCRs spanning spike, dominant at 160-218 and 743-854. Clonal diversity may have been underestimated, and the donors were mostly white British, with more females than males. Only after the peak T cell response were repertoires sampled.

Method: immunoSEQ multiplex PCR; TCRdb's copy keeps in-frame clones and lacks some. The table shows some 83,000 clones, with around 89% occurring only once. This clone was seen repeatedly, ten times or more. Its antigen is still unknown. From germline, CDR1 is SGHVS and CDR2 FNYEAQ. The V end lost 1 base, the J end lost 3 bases, and 10 bases lay between the germline ends. The CDR3 is 15 residues long. The chain joins TRBV7-6 to TRBJ1-5; the D is unclear. The sample consisted of peripheral blood, taken on day 0 of AZD1222 vaccination. This receptor was obtained from an adult in good health. In DNA form, the CDR3 reads TGTGCCAGCAGCTTAGGACCGGGTTTCAATCAGCCCCAGCATTTT. Translation gives CASSLGPGFNQPQHF.